This TCR beta chain was profiled in a study of T-cell reconstitution after alpha-beta-depleted transplantation in children. Overall study findings and caveats: Surviving recipient cells, namely T cells and thymic progenitors, were the source of high day-60 TCRbeta diversity in some patients. Alpha-beta T cells present about two months after transplant were reported to originate from several hundred expanded graft clones. Fresh T-cell production supplied most of the T-cell counts and diversity seen one year after transplant.

For TCRbeta, the library was prepared with unique molecular identifiers. From the PCR reads, TCRdb called clonotypes with MiXCR, one entry per CDR3 protein. The table lists a few hundred thousand distinct CDR3 sequences, around 46% of them singletons, with 27% in the top ten. With regard to this clonotype: What it recognizes is unknown. At one end, the junction sequence differs from germline, possibly due to a read error.

This CDR3 region has 15 residues. CDR1 is SGDLS, CDR2 YYNGEE, per germline. The sample in question was PBMCs, obtained before TCRalphabeta/CD19-depleted stem cell transplant. The rearrangement joins TRBV9 to TRBJ2-3; TRBD2 agrees at 10 bases. The receptor comes from a girl aged 2 to 9 with aplastic anemia, due to receive a stem cell transplant. The CDR3 here is CASSGGRTSGDMQYF. The CDR3 nucleotides are TGTGCCAGCTCGGGGGGGAGGACTAGCGGAGATATGCAGTATTTT.